This T cell receptor (beta chain) was retrieved from a study of cytomegalovirus exposure and HLA in healthy donors. Amplification used 60 Vbeta primers and 13 Jbeta primers. How the authors handled the data: Some 11 million shared chains were among the roughly 80 million unique TCR beta chains that a later analysis counted. Clones were sequenced by immunoSEQ multiplex PCR, and TCRdb holds only the in-frame ones, with some missing. V, J and clone size are taken as reported in that table, and D and trimming were inferred from the DNA itself. This sample contains about 160,000 clones. CDR3 length equals 14 residues. V lost 3 bases, J lost 3 bases, and 13 bases lay in between. Germline loops: CDR1 SGDLS, CDR2 YYNGEE.

The sequence was collected from an older woman in good health and CMV-seronegative. Sequencing was carried out using PBMCs. The chain joins TRBV9 to TRBJ2-7, with D tentatively TRBD1 (5 bases). The CDR3: CASSAAGQGYEQYF. CDR3 in DNA: TGTGCCAGCAGCGCCGCCGGGCAGGGCTACGAGCAGTACTTC.